The 25 T cell receptor beta chains reported below all come from one sample, sequenced in a study of blood T cell repertoires in COVID-19. Measured with immunoSEQ multiplex PCR; TCRdb has only the in-frame clones, and not every one. The sample yields under 200,000 clones, around 87% seen once. Sequencing was carried out using peripheral blood. The source is a man aged 60 to 75 with COVID-19, enrolled during active disease.

As DNA, the CDR3 is TGTGCCAGCAGTTCCCCCGGGAGCGGGAAGGATACGCAGTATTTT. This codes for CASSSPGSGKDTQYF. The V and J genes are TRBV28 and TRBJ2-3; 7 nucleotides line up with TRBD2. CDR1 MDHEN and CDR2 SYDVKM come from the germline V gene. V dropped 4 bases and J dropped 6; count of bases not matched to a gene: 10. CDR3 length: 15 residues.

The CDR3 region has the DNA TGTGCCAGCAGCTTACTACCGGGACAGGGTCTATTGAACACTGAAGCTTTCTTT. Translated, it gives CASSLLPGQGLLNTEAFF. The chain joins TRBV5-5 to TRBJ1-1; 9 positions match TRBD1. The CDR3 covers 18 residues. Germline V gene data show CDR1 as SGHKS and CDR2 as YYEKEE (reference sequence). Trimming cost V 2 bases and J 0 bases; bases outside gene matches: 11.

The V and J genes are TRBV30 and TRBJ1-1, with 7 positions matching TRBD1. Germline assignment: CDR1 GTSNPN and CDR2 SVGIG (reference sequence). Trimming cost V 0 bases and J 1 base; bases outside gene matches: 2. The length of the CDR3 is 14 residues. CDR3 coding DNA: TGTGCCTGGAGTGTAAAGGGGGCGAACACTGAAGCTTTCTTT. It encodes CAWSVKGANTEAFF.

The V and J genes are TRBV6-5 and TRBJ1-5; 8 bases agree with TRBD1. The CDR3 sequence is 13 residues long. J lost 4 bases, V lost 11 bases, and 7 bases had no gene match. Germline values: CDR1 MNHEY, CDR2 SVGAGI. CDR3 region: CAHRGQANQPQHF. The CDR3 bases are TGTGCCCACAGGGGACAGGCGAATCAGCCCCAGCATTTT.

This clone was seen just once. The rearrangement uses TRBV4-1 and TRBJ1-1; D is unresolved. Deletions cut 1 base from V and 5 bases from J, with 17 bases between. Germline CDR1 MGHRA, CDR2 YSYEKL. The CDR3 runs 16 residues. Here the CDR3 reads CASSQGRLGEETEAFF. DNA of the CDR3: TGCGCCAGCAGCCAAGGACGTCTTGGGGAGGAGACTGAAGCTTTCTTT.

J is TRBJ2-1 and V is TRBV18; TRBD1 aligns across 8 bases. The ends lost 6 bases at V and 5 bases at J; junction bases unmatched: 12. Germline values: CDR1 KGHSH, CDR2 LQKENI. The CDR3 sequence is 16 residues long. As DNA, the CDR3 is TGTGCCAGCTCTCTTCCATCCGGGACAGGACACAATGAGCAGTTCTTC. Translation: CASSLPSGTGHNEQFF.

The V and J genes are TRBV5-5 and TRBJ1-6, with a tentative D call TRBD1 (6 bases). This CDR3 has 14 residues. The germline gives CDR1 SGHKS, CDR2 YYEKEE (reference sequence). V was cut by 2 bases and J by 8 bases, with 11 bases left in between. CDR3 loop: CASSFGGAYSPLHF. DNA of the CDR3: TGTGCCAGCAGCTTTGGGGGGGCCTATTCACCCCTCCACTTT.

V and J are TRBV7-2 and TRBJ2-3; 8 bases map to TRBD2. Germline V lookup: CDR1 SGHTA, CDR2 FQGNSA. Trimming at V came to 5 bases and at J to 9 bases, leaving 13 bases not matched to a gene. CDR3 size: 15 residues. The CDR3 region is CASSPGSGGPRTQYF. CDR3 sequence (DNA): TGTGCCAGCAGCCCCGGGAGCGGGGGACCCCGGACGCAGTATTTT.

The chain employs TRBV18 and TRBJ2-3; no firm D call. The germline V gene has CDR1 KGHSH and CDR2 LQKENI. The V end lost 2 bases, the J end lost 5 bases, and 14 bases lay between the germline ends. The CDR3 runs 15 residues. CDR3 nucleotides: TGTGCCAGCTCACCATTGGCGTCCCAGCGAGATACGCAGTATTTT. Amino acid sequence: CASSPLASQRDTQYF.

The gene calls are TRBV11-2 and TRBJ1-2; 9 nucleotides match TRBD1. The V gene's germline CDR1 is SGHAT and CDR2 FQNNGV. The trim removed 4 bases at V and 7 bases at J, leaving 4 bases unmatched. The CDR3 is made up of 13 amino acids. CDR3 residues: CASSSQGALGYTF. Written as DNA, the CDR3 is TGTGCCAGCAGCTCACAGGGGGCGCTTGGCTACACCTTC.

This clone was seen once. The chain links TRBV19 to TRBJ1-5; no clear D. Trimming removed 0 bases at V and 6 bases at J, with 12 bases between. The CDR3 totals 15 residues. Per germline, CDR1 LNHDA and CDR2 SQIVND (reference sequence). The CDR3 reads CASSIDSGSGQPQHF. The CDR3 bases are TGTGCCAGTAGTATAGACTCCGGGTCGGGTCAGCCCCAGCATTTT.

This clone was recorded a few times. V usage is TRBV7-3 and J usage is TRBJ2-2; D possibly corresponds to TRBD1 (5 bases). This CDR3 region has 17 residues. The germline V gene encodes CDR1 SGHTA and CDR2 FQGTGA. V lost 4 bases to trimming and J lost 5 bases, with 20 bases between them. CDR3 in DNA: TGTGCCAGCAGCTCCGTGTCGCACAGGTCTGGGACCGGGGAGCTGTTTTTT. Protein sequence: CASSSVSHRSGTGELFF.

V gene TRBV3-1 (or the pseudogene TRBV3-2) combines with J gene TRBJ2-7; possibly TRBD2 for D (6 bases). This CDR3 region has 14 residues. Germline CDR1 and CDR2: LGHDT and YNNKEL (reference sequence). The V end lost 4 bases, the J end lost 2 bases, and 12 bases lay between the germline ends. CDR3 loop: CASSLGLDTYEQYF. The CDR3 DNA reads as TGTGCCAGCAGCCTGGGACTTGATACCTACGAGCAGTACTTC.

The CDR3 nucleotides read TGCGCCAGCGCGGGACAGGGAGATACGCAGTATTTT. As protein: CASAGQGDTQYF. The chain is built from TRBV5-1 and TRBJ2-3; 9 bases line up with TRBD1. The CDR3 extends over 12 amino acids. V was clipped by 7 bases and J by 5 bases; unmatched bases: 2. Germline loops: CDR1 SGHRS, CDR2 YFSETQ.

V and J are TRBV7-6 and TRBJ1-1, with D possibly matching TRBD1 (5 bases). The V gene lost 5 bases and the J gene lost 1 base, with 8 bases spanning the gap. The CDR3 consists of 13 residues. CDR1 is SGHVS and CDR2 is FNYEAQ in the germline V gene. The CDR3 DNA sequence: TGTGCCAGCAGCCGCAGGGAGAACACTGAAGCTTTCTTT. Protein sequence: CASSRRENTEAFF.

This clone was seen a few times. V and J are TRBV27 and TRBJ1-2; D is possibly TRBD1 (5 bases). The germline V gene encodes CDR1 MNHEY and CDR2 SMNVEV (reference sequence). The CDR3 loop spans 12 amino acids. The germline V and J ends were trimmed by 6 bases and 8 bases, with 13 bases remaining between them. CDR3 sequence reads: CASSRAGKGYTF. CDR3 nucleotide sequence: TGTGCCAGCAGCCGGGCAGGGAAAGGCTACACCTTC.

This clone occurred once. The rearrangement joins TRBV5-5 to TRBJ1-1; D gene uncertain. The CDR3 spans 15 residues. Germline-derived CDR1 and CDR2 are SGHKS and YYEKEE (reference sequence). Trimming cost V 0 bases and J 0 bases, with 9 bases left between them. The CDR3 is CASSLAVLLNTEAFF. CDR3 nucleotide sequence: TGTGCCAGCAGCTTGGCCGTCCTCTTGAACACTGAAGCTTTCTTT.

A remark on this clone: Germline is not matched at one junction end, which may reflect a read error. V gene TRBV27 combines with J gene TRBJ2-2; tentatively, D is TRBD1 (6 bases). CDR1 is MNHEY and CDR2 is SMNVEV in the germline V gene (reference sequence). The CDR3 sequence is 16 residues long. CDR3 residues: CASTLRQARGTGELFF. The CDR3 DNA follows: TGTGCCAGCACTTTAAGACAGGCGCGAGGCACCGGGGAGCTGTTTTTT.

This chain links TRBV19 with TRBJ2-6; 11 bases match TRBD2. V trimming: 4 bases; J trimming: 2 bases; junction bases outside the gene matches: 7. CDR1 is LNHDA, CDR2 SQIVND, per germline (reference sequence). The CDR3 consists of 18 residues. This CDR3 reads CASSTPASGRTGANVLTF. The CDR3 region has the DNA TGTGCCAGTAGTACTCCAGCTAGCGGGAGGACTGGGGCCAACGTCCTGACTTTC. Based on the CDR3 plus reference TRBV19 and TRBJ2-6, the full variable domain is DGGITQSPKYLFRKEGQNVTLSCEQNLNHDAMYWYRQDPGQGLRLIYYSQIVNDFQKGDIAEGYSVSREKKESFPLTVTSAQKNPTAFYLCASSTPASGRTGANVLTFGAGSRLTVL.

The chain combines TRBV1 with TRBJ2-7; TRBD1 was called by the table and not checked on the DNA. TRBV1 is marked as a pseudogene. This CDR3 has 15 residues. The CDR3 nucleotides read TGCACCAGCAGCCAGAGTGACAGGGGGCACAACGAGCAGTACTTC. Protein: CTSSQSDRGHNEQYF.

The CDR3 sequence is CASSLFGRQGGKTYEQYF. The CDR3 nucleotides read TGTGCCAGCAGTTTATTTGGCCGACAGGGGGGCAAGACCTACGAGCAGTACTTC. This rearrangement joins TRBV28 to TRBJ2-7; 9 bases are shared with TRBD1. Germline V gene data show CDR1 as MDHEN and CDR2 as SYDVKM. The CDR3 consists of 18 residues. The J segment lost 2 bases and the V segment lost 1 base, leaving 12 bases of the junction unmatched.

The J gene is TRBJ2-7, the V gene TRBV27; 7 bases align to TRBD1. V was clipped by 10 bases and J by 0 bases; unmatched bases: 9. The CDR3 covers 14 residues. The germline CDR1 and CDR2 sequences are MNHEY and SMNVEV (reference sequence). CDR3 nucleotide sequence: TGTGCCAACAAAGGACAGGAGAGCTCCTACGAGCAGTACTTC. Amino acids: CANKGQESSYEQYF.

The V and J genes are TRBV7-2 and TRBJ2-1; D may be TRBD1 (5 bases). V was pared by 2 bases and J by 6 bases, with 11 bases between. CDR1 and CDR2 (germline): SGHTA, FQGNSA. The CDR3 length is 14 residues. The CDR3 DNA follows: TGTGCCAGCAGCTTAAGCCAGGGTAGCAATGAGCAGTTCTTC. Its translation is CASSLSQGSNEQFF.

This clone has more than one count but fewer than ten. The V gene is TRBV24-1, the J gene TRBJ1-1; no firm D call. The CDR3 is 16 amino acids. The germline gives CDR1 KGHDR, CDR2 SFDVKD. Trimming cost V 9 bases and J 0 bases, with 19 bases left between them. CDR3 amino acids: CATRAGNYGMNTEAFF. The CDR3 nucleotides are TGTGCCACCCGAGCGGGTAATTACGGAATGAACACTGAAGCTTTCTTT.

This chain links TRBV12-3 or TRBV12-4 with TRBJ1-5; D unclear. Trimming cost V 3 bases and J 3 bases, with 3 bases left between them. The length of the CDR3 is 12 residues. CDR3 region: CASSFLNQPQHF. The DNA of the CDR3 is TGTGCCAGCAGTTTTCTCAATCAGCCCCAGCATTTT.